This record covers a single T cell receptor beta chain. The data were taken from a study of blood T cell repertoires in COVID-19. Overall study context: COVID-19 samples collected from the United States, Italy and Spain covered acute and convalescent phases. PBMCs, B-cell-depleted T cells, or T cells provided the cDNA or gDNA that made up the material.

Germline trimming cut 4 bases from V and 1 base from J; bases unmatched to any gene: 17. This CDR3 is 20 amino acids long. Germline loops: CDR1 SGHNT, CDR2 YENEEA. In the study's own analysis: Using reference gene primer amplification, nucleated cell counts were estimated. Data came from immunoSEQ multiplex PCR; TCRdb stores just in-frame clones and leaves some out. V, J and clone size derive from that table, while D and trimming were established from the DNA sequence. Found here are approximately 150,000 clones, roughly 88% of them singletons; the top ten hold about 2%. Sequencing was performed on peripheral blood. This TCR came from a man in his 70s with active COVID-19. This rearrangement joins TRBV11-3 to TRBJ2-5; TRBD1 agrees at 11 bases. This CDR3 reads CASSSYFEGQGVGVQETQYF. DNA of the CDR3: TGTGCCAGCAGCTCCTACTTTGAGGGACAGGGGGTAGGGGTCCAAGAGACCCAGTACTTC.